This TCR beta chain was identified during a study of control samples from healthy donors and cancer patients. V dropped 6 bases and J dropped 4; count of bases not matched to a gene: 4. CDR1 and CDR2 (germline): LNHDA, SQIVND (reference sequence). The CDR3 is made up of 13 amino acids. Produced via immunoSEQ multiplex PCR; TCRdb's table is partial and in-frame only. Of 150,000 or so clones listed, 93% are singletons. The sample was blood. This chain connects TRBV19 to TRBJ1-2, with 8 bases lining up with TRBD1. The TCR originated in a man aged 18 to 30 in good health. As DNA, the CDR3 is TGTGCCAGTAGCTTGGACAGGGCCTATGGCTACACCTTC. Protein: CASSLDRAYGYTF.